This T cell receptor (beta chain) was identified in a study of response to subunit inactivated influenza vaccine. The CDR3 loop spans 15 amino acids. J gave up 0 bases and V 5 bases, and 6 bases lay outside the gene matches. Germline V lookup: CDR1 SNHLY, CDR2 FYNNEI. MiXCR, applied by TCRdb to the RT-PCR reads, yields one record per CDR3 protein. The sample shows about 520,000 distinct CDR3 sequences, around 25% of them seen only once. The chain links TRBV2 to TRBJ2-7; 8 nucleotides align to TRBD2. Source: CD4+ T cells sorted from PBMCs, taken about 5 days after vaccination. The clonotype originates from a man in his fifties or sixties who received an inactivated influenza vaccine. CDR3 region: CASSYSGVPSYEQYF. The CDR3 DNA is TGTGCCAGCAGTTATAGCGGGGTTCCCTCCTACGAGCAGTACTTC.